The table lists the clone carrying this TCR beta chain with a count of one. The target antigen is unknown. In the same sample, other DNA sequences code for this CDR3. The table came from immunoSEQ multiplex PCR; TCRdb's copy has only in-frame clones and leaves some out. The data contain about 120,000 clones, 80% to 95% of them singletons. The source of the sample is a study of T cell responses to AZD1222 COVID-19 vaccine. Study at large: The study pooled second doses at about 4 or about 12 weeks. Study-level points and caveats: Clonal diversity may have been underestimated in mostly white British donors. Seropositive status at baseline applied to only six AZD1222 recipients. At 160-218 and 743-854, vaccine-associated CD4 TCRs were dominant, and they spanned spike.

CDR1 and CDR2 (germline): SQVTM, ANQGSEA. The CDR3 totals 13 residues. The ends lost 7 bases at V and 5 bases at J; junction bases unmatched: 9. The material was peripheral blood, obtained on day 0 of AZD1222 vaccination. V and J are TRBV29-1 and TRBJ2-7; 9 bases are a match to TRBD1. The sequence came from an adult in good health. CDR3 protein: CSGGTGTGNEQYF. In DNA form, the CDR3 reads TGCAGCGGCGGAACCGGGACAGGGAACGAGCAGTACTTC.